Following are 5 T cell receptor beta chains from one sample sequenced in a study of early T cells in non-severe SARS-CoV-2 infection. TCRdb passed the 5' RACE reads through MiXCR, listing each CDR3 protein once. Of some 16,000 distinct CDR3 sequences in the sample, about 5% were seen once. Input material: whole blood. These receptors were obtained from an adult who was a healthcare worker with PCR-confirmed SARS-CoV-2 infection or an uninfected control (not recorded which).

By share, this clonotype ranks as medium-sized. The CDR3 nucleotides read TGCGCCAGCAGAGTTCCAACAGGGAAGAATGAGCAGTTCTTC. Translation gives CASRVPTGKNEQFF. The chain has TRBV5-1 and TRBJ2-1; D is possibly TRBD1 (6 bases). Germline assignment: CDR1 SGHRS and CDR2 YFSETQ. Deletions cut 5 bases from V and 7 bases from J, with 16 bases between. The CDR3 totals 14 residues.

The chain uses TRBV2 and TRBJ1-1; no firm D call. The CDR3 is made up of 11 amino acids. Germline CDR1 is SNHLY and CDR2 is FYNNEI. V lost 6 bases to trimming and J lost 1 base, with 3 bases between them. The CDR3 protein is CASRENTEAFF. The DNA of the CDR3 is TGTGCCAGCAGAGAGAACACTGAAGCTTTCTTT. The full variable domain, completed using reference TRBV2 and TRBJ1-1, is EPEVTQTPSHQVTQMGQEVILRCVPISNHLYFYWYRQILGQKVEFLVSFYNNEISEKSEIFDDQFSVERPDGSNFTLKIRSTKLEDSAMYFCASRENTEAFFGQGTRLTVV.

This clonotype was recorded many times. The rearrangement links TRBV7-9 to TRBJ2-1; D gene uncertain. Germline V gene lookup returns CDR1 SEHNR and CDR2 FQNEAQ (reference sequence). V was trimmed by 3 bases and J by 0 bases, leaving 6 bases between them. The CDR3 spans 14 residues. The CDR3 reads CASSFVISYNEQFF. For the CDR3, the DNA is TGTGCCAGCAGCTTCGTAATCTCCTACAATGAGCAGTTCTTC. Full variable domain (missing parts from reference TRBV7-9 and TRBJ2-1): DTGVSQNPRHKITKRGQNVTFRCDPISEHNRLYWYRQTLGQGPEFLTYFQNEAQLEKSRLLSDRFSAERPKGSFSTLEIQRTEQGDSAMYLCASSFVISYNEQFFGPGTRLTVL.

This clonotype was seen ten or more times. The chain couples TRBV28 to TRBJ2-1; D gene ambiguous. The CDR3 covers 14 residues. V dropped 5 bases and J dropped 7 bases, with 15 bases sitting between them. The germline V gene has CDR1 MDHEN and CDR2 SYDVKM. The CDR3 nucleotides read TGTGCCAGCAGTGCAATAGGGCCCAAAAATGAGCAGTTCTTC. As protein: CASSAIGPKNEQFF.

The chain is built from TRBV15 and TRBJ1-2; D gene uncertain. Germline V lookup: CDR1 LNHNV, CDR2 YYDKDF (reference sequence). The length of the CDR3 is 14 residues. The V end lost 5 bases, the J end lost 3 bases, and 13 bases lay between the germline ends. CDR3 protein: CATSPLGVDYGYTF. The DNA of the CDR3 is TGTGCCACCAGCCCCCTTGGGGTAGACTATGGCTACACCTTC.